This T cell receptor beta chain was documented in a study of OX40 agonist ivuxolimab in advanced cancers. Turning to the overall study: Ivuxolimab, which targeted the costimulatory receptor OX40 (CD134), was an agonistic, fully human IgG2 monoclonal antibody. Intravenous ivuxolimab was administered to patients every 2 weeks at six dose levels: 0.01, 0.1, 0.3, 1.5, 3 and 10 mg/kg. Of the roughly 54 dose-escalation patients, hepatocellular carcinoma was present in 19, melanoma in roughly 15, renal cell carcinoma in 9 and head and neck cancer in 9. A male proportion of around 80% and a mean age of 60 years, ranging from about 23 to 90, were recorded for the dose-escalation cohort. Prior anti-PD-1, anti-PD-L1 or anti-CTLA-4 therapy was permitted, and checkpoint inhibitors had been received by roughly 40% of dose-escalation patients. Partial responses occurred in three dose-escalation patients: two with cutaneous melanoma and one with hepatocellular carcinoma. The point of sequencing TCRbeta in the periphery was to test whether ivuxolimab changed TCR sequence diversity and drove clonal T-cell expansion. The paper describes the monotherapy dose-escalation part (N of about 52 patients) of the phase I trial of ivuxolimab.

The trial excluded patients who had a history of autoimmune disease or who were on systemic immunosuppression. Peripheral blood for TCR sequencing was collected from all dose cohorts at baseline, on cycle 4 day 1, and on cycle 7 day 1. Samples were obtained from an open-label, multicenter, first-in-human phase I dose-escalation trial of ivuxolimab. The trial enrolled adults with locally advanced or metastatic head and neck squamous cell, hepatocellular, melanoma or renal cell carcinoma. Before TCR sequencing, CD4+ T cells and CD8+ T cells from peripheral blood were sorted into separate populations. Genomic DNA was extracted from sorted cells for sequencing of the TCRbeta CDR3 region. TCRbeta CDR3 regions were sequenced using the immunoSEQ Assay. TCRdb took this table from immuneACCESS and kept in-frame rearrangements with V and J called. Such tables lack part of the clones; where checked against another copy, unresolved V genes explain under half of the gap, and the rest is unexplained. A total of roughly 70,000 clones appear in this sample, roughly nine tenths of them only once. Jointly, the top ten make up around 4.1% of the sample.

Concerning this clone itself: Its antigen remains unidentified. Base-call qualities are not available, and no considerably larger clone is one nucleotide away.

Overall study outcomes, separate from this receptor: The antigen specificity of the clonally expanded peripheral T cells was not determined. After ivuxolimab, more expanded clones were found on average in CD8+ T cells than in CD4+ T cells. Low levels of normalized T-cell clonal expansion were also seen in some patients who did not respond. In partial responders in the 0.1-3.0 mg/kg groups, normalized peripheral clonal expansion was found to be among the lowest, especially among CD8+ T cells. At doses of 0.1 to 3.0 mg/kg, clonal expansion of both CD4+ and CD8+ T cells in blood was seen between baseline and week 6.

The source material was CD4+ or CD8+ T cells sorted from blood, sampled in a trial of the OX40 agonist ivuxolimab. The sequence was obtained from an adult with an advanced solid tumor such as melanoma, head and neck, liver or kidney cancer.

The sequenced DNA: TGTGCCACCGAAGCCGGTAGCTCCTACAATGAGCAGTTCTTC. This gives the protein CATEAGSSYNEQFF. This sequence uses TRBV6-5 and TRBJ2-1, with no confidently assigned D gene. Including cysteine and phenylalanine, the CDR3 has 14 amino acids. CDR3 DNA is the only sequence kept; it has 42 bases, read in frame from the first base. From a lookup of the germline V gene, CDR1 and CDR2 are MNHEY and SVGAGI. Relative to germline, V is 10 bases shorter and J is 0 bases shorter, with 13 bases between their ends.